This T cell receptor beta chain came from a study of cytomegalovirus exposure and HLA in healthy donors. Whole-study results and caveats: One variant, a missense change in DCLRE1C, was linked in a later analysis to TCR beta V- and J-gene trimming.

The germline gives CDR1 MNHEY, CDR2 SVGAGI. The CDR3 runs 15 residues. V lost 5 bases and J lost 5, with 16 bases in between. Primers included in the PCR were 60 Vbeta and 13 Jbeta primers. Repertoires were generated with immunoSEQ multiplex PCR, while TCRdb's copy carries only in-frame clones and drops some. The table lists under 250,000 clones, more than 75% of them singletons. On this clone: Antigen: not known.

The receptor was derived from a girl aged 2-15 years in good health and CMV-seronegative. Sequencing input: PBMCs. This rearrangement joins TRBV6-5 to TRBJ1-5; D possibly corresponds to TRBD1 (6 bases). The CDR3 DNA follows: TGTGCCAGCAGTCGAGGGGGGAGGGCGGATCAGCCCCAGCATTTT. This gives the protein CASSRGGRADQPQHF.